This T cell receptor (beta chain) derives from a study of tumor-infiltrating lymphocytes in primary liver carcinoma. General study points: It was in tumors, not blood, that the top-250-clone fraction was significantly higher (p = 0.039). The proportion of top clones found throughout all five tumor regions was only about 8-25%.

In this sample, this clonotype turned up once. No antigen is known for it. One end of the junction does not line up with germline, which may come from a read error. DNA and RNA were both co-extracted from about 19-30 mg of bulk tissue that had not been sorted. TCR beta cDNA was reverse-transcribed from roughly 0.45 ug of total RNA. The reaction used a constant-region primer and ProtoScript II reverse transcriptase. Three rounds of nested multiplex PCR with slightly modified ARM-PCR produced TCR beta libraries. Both of the initial two PCR rounds ran for about 9 cycles and employed TRBV1-TRBV30 forward primers alongside a C-beta reverse primer. TCRdb redid the calling of the multiplex PCR reads with MiXCR, one entry per CDR3 protein. The sample has roughly 50,000 distinct CDR3 sequences, 70% to 80% seen once. CDR1 and CDR2 (germline): MGHRA, YSYEKL. CDR3 length: 15 residues.

The genes are TRBV4-1 and TRBJ1-3, with a weak D call TRBD1 (6 bases). This clonotype was obtained from a man in his forties with primary liver carcinoma and hepatitis B virus infection. The sequenced material came from liver tumor tissue from sampling region 2. Noted subset: tumor region T2, inferior pole. CDR3 DNA sequence: TGCGCCAGCAACCAAGGGTGGACAGCCGGAAACACCATATATTTT. It specifies CASNQGWTAGNTIYF.